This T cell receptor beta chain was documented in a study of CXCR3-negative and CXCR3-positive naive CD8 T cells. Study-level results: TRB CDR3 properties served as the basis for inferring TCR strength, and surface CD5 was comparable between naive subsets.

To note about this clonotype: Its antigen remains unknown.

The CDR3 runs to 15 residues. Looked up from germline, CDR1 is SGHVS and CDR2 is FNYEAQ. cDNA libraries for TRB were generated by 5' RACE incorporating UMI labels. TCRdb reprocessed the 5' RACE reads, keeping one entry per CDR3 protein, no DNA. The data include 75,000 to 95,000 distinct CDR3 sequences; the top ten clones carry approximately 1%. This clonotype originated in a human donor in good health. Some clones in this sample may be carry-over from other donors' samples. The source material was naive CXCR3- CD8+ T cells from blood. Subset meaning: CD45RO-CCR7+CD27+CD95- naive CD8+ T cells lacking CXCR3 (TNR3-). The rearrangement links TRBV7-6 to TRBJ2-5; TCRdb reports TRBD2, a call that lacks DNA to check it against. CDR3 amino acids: CASRVSSGAQETQYF. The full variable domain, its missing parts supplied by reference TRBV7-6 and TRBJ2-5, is GAGVSQSPRYKVTKRGQDVALRCDPISGHVSLYWYRQALGQGPEFLTYFNYEAQQDKSGLPNDRFSAERPEGSISTLTIQRTEQRDSAMYRCASRVSSGAQETQYFGPGTRLLVL.